One TCR beta chain is described in this entry. This sample is drawn from a study of PD-1 blockade in classical Hodgkin lymphoma. Profiling relied on immunoSEQ multiplex PCR, and the TCRdb table lists in-frame clones only, not all of them. The data show about 26,000 clones, approximately 64% seen once. This CDR3 spans 14 amino acids. V lost 4 bases and J lost 0, with 7 bases in between. The V gene's germline CDR1 is LNHDA and CDR2 SQIVND (reference sequence). Each patient experienced a relapse that followed autologous stem cell transplantation, and brentuximab vedotin exposure varied. The chain couples TRBV19 to TRBJ1-5; D may be TRBD1 (5 bases). The source is a human donor with classical Hodgkin lymphoma. This sample comprised peripheral blood mononuclear cells (PBMCs), obtained before the second cycle of nivolumab. The CDR3 DNA sequence: TGTGCCAGTAGTAGGGACTATAGCAATCAGCCCCAGCATTTT. This encodes CASSRDYSNQPQHF.